This T cell receptor (beta chain) was sequenced in a study of CD8+ T cells in alopecia areata. Study overall: Treated patients were dosed with oral tofacitinib, taking 5 to 10 mg twice daily.

As the sequencing template, cDNA was produced by extracting RNA and reverse transcribing it. Clones were sequenced by immunoSEQ multiplex PCR, and TCRdb holds only the in-frame ones, with some missing. Here the sample spans 200,000 to 250,000 clones, 35% to 45% being singletons. General study results and limits: While patients received tofacitinib, many expanded lesional clones remained present in scalp and blood.

Treatment reported: oral pan-JAK inhibitor, 5-10 mg twice daily. Researchers took lesional scalp punch biopsies and peripheral blood from people who were alopecia areata patients. A FACSAria was used to sort CD4+ and CD8+ T cells. These cells came from PBMCs. In regard to this clone: The target antigen is unknown.

The CDR3 is 16 amino acids. Germline V gene lookup returns CDR1 KGHSH and CDR2 LQKENI. Trimming pared 0 bases from V and 4 bases from J, leaving 16 bases between. The V gene is TRBV18, the J gene TRBJ2-7; tentatively, D is TRBD2 (6 bases). Sequencing was performed on CD4+ T cells sorted from blood, taken at roughly week 30, from a patient treated with tofacitinib. The origin of this receptor is a human donor with alopecia areata. Here the CDR3 reads CASSPPGGPLSYEQYF. CDR3 sequence (DNA): TGTGCCAGCTCACCACCGGGGGGTCCTCTAAGTTACGAGCAGTACTTC.